This paragraph reports one T cell receptor (beta chain). The data originate from a study of T cells in Graves' hyperthyroidism and ophthalmopathy. Regions amplified from RNA transcripts were the TCR beta CDR3 regions. A set of HTBI primers served as the primers for a first-round RT-PCR of the TCR CDR3. One entry per CDR3 protein, called by TCRdb with MiXCR from the multiplex PCR reads. Of roughly 700,000 distinct CDR3 sequences in the sample, roughly a third were seen once. The CDR3 sequence is 15 residues long. The ends were cut back, 4 bases at V and 1 base at J, with 14 bases in the middle. Germline V lookup: CDR1 SGHRS, CDR2 YFSETQ. When ophthalmopathy did not progress within 18 months, Graves' hyperthyroidism was considered stable. Diagnoses were made from clinical symptoms, serum measures (thyroxine and TRAb), thyroid ultrasound and orbital computed tomography.

This rearrangement joins TRBV5-1 to TRBJ1-1; the D is unclear. Input material: blood. The TCR was taken from a woman aged 40 to 50 with Graves' hyperthyroidism. The DNA for the CDR3 is TGCGCCAGCAGCCAAGATAAAACAGCGAACACTGAAGCTTTCTTT. It is translated as CASSQDKTANTEAFF.